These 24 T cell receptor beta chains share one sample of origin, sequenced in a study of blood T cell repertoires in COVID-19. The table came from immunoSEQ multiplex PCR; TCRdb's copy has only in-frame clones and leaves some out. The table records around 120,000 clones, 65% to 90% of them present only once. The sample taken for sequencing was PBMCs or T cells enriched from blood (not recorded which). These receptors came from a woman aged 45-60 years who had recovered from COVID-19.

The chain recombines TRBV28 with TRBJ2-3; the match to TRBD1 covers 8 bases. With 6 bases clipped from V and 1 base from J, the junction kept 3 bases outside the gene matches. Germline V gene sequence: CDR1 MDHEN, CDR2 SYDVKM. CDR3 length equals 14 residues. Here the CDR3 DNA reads TGTGCCAGCAGCCTGGGACAGGGCACAGATACGCAGTATTTT. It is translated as CASSLGQGTDTQYF. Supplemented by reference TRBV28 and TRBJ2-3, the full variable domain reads DVKVTQSSRYLVKRTGEKVFLECVQDMDHENMFWYRQDPGLGLRLIYFSYDVKMKEKGDIPEGYSVSREKKERFSLILESASTNQTSMYLCASSLGQGTDTQYFGPGTRLTVL.

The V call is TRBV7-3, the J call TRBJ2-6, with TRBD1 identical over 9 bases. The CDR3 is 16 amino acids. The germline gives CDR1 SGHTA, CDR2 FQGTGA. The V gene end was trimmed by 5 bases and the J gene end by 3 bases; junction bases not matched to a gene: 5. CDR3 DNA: TGTGCCAGCAGCGCCGGGACAGGGTATGGGGCCAACGTCCTGACTTTC. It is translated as CASSAGTGYGANVLTF.

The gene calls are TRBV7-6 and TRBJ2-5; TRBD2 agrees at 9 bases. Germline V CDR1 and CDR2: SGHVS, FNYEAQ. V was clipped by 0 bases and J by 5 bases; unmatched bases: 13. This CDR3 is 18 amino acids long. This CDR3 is CASSLAAGLAGSVETQYF. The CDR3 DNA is TGTGCCAGCAGCTTAGCGGCGGGGCTAGCGGGGTCGGTGGAGACCCAGTACTTC. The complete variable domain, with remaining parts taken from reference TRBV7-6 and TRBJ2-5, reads GAGVSQSPRYKVTKRGQDVALRCDPISGHVSLYWYRQALGQGPEFLTYFNYEAQQDKSGLPNDRFSAERPEGSISTLTIQRTEQRDSAMYRCASSLAAGLAGSVETQYFGPGTRLLVL.

For the CDR3, the DNA is TGCGCCAGCCCACTGGGAAGCGGGGGCTACAATGAGCAGTTCTTC. Residues: CASPLGSGGYNEQFF. The chain joins TRBV10-2 to TRBJ2-1; 8 positions agree with TRBD2. This CDR3 is 15 amino acids long. Trimming removed 8 bases from V and 3 bases from J; junction bases left unmatched: 9. Per the germline V gene, CDR1 is WSHSY and CDR2 is SAAADI.

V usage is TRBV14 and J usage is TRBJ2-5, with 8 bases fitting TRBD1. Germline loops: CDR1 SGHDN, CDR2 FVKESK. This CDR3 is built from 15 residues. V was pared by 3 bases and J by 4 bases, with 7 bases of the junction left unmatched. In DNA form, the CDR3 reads TGTGCCAGCAGCCAGTTCAGGGGGCTGGGAGAGACCCAGTACTTC. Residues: CASSQFRGLGETQYF.

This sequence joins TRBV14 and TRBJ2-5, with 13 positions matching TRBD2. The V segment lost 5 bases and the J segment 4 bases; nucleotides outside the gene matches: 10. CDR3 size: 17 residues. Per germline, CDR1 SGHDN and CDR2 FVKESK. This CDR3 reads CASSSRPGLAGSETQYF. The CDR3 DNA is TGTGCCAGCAGCTCTCGACCGGGACTAGCGGGGTCAGAGACCCAGTACTTC.

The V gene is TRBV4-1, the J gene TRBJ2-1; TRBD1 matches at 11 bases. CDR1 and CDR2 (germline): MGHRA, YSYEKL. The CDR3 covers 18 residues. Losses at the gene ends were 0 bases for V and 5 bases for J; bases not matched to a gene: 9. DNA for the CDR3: TGCGCCAGCAGCCAAGATAGAAGGACAGGGGGCGTTCACAATGAGCAGTTCTTC. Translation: CASSQDRRTGGVHNEQFF.

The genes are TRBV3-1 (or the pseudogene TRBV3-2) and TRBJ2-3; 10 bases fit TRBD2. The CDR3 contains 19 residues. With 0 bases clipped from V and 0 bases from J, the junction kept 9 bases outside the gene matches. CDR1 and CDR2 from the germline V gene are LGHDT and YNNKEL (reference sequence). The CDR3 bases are TGTGCCAGCAGCCAAGATGTAATAGCGGGGGGCCTTAGCACAGATACGCAGTATTTT. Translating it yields CASSQDVIAGGLSTDTQYF.

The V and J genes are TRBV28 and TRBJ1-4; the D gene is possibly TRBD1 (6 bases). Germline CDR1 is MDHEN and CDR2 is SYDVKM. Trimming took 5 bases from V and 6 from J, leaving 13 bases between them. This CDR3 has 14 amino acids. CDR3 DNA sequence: TGTGCCAGCAGTCCGCCGGGGGGCGATGAAAAACTGTTTTTT. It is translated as CASSPPGGDEKLFF.

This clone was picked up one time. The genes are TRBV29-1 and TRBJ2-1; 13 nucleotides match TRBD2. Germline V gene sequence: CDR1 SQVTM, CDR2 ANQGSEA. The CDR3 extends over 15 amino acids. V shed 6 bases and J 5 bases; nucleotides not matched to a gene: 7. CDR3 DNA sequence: TGCAGCGTCGGCATACTAGCGGGGGGGGACAATGAGCAGTTCTTC. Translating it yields CSVGILAGGDNEQFF.

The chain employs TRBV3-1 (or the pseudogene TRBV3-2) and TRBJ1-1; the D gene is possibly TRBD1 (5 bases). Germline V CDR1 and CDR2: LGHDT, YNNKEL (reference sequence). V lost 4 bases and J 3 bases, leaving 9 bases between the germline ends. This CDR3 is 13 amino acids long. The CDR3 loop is CASSLARDTEAFF. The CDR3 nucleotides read TGTGCCAGCAGCCTAGCCAGGGACACTGAAGCTTTCTTT.

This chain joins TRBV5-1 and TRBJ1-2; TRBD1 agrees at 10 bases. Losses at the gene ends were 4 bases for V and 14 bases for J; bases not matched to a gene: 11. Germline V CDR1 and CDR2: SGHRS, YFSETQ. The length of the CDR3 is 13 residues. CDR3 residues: CASSPGQGDHKTF. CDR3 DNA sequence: TGCGCCAGCAGCCCTGGACAGGGGGACCACAAGACCTTC.

This CDR3 reads CAWSQKGQVFRYGYTF. The DNA for the CDR3 is TGTGCCTGGAGTCAAAAAGGACAGGTTTTCCGCTATGGCTACACCTTC. V gene TRBV30 combines with J gene TRBJ1-2; 7 positions match TRBD1. Germline loops: CDR1 GTSNPN, CDR2 SVGIG (reference sequence). The CDR3 spans 16 residues. J gave up 4 bases and V 2 bases, and 13 bases lay outside the gene matches.

The CDR3 is CASIMTSTSADTQYF. CDR3 in DNA: TGTGCCAGTATCATGACATCCACTAGCGCAGATACGCAGTATTTT. The chain uses TRBV19 and TRBJ2-3, with TRBD2 matching 7 bases. The J segment lost 4 bases and the V segment lost 7 bases, leaving 11 bases of the junction unmatched. CDR3 length: 15 residues. Germline V gives CDR1 LNHDA, CDR2 SQIVND (reference sequence).

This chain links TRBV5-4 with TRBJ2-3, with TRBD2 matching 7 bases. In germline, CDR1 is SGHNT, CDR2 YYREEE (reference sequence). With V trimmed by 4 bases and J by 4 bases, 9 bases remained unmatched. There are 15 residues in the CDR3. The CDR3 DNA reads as TGTGCCAGCAGCCGCCTAGCGGTGTCCTCAGATACGCAGTATTTT. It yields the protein CASSRLAVSSDTQYF.

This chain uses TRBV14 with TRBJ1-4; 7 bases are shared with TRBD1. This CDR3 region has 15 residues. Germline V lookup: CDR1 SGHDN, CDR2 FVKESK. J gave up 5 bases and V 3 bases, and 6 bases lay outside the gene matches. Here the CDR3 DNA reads TGTGCCAGCAGCCAGCGCGGACAGGAAAATGAAAAACTGTTTTTT. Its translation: CASSQRGQENEKLFF.

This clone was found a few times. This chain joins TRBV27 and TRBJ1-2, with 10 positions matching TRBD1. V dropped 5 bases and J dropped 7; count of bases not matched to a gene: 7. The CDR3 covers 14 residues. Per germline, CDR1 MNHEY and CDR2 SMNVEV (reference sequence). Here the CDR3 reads CASSPDRGQGGYTF. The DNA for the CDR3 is TGTGCCAGCAGTCCAGACAGGGGGCAGGGTGGCTACACCTTC.

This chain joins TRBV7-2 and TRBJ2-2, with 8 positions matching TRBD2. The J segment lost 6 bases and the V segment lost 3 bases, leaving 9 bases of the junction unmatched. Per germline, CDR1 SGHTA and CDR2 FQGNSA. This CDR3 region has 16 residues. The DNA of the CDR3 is TGTGCCAGCAGCTTCTTACTAGCGGCCGGGGCCGGGGAGCTGTTTTTT. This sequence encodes CASSFLLAAGAGELFF.

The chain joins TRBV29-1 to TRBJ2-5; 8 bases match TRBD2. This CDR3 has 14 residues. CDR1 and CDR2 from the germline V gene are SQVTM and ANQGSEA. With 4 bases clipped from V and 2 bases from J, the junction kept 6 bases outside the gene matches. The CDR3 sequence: CSVVFLAGQETQYF. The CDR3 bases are TGCAGCGTTGTCTTTTTAGCGGGGCAAGAGACCCAGTACTTC. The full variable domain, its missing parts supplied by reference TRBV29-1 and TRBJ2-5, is SAVISQKPSRDICQRGTSLTIQCQVDSQVTMMFWYRQQPGQSLTLIATANQGSEATYESGFVIDKFPISRPNLTFSTLTVSNMSPEDSSIYLCSVVFLAGQETQYFGPGTRLLVL.

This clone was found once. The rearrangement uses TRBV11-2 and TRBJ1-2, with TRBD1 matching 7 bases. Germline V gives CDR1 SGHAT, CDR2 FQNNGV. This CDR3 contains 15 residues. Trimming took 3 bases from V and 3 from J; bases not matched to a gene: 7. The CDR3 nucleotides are TGTGCCAGCAGCTTTTTTCGGGACAGCTACTATGGCTACACCTTC. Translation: CASSFFRDSYYGYTF.

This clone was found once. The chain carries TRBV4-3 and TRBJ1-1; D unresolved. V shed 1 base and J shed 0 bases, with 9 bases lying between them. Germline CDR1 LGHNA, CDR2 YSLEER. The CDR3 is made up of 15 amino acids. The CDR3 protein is CASSQGHGVNTEAFF. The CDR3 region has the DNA TGCGCCAGCAGCCAAGGCCACGGAGTGAACACTGAAGCTTTCTTT.

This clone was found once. The CDR3 DNA follows: TGTGCCAGCAGCTTATTGAGAGCCACCGGGGAGCTGTTTTTT. Encoded protein: CASSLLRATGELFF. The V gene is TRBV7-2, the J gene TRBJ2-2; D remains unclear. Trimming removed 2 bases at V and 4 bases at J, with 8 bases between. The germline V gene encodes CDR1 SGHTA and CDR2 FQGNSA. The CDR3 extends over 14 amino acids. The full variable domain, with the rest looked up from reference TRBV7-2 and TRBJ2-2, is GAGVSQSPSNKVTEKGKDVELRCDPISGHTALYWYRQSLGQGLEFLIYFQGNSAPDKSGLPSDRFSAERTGGSVSTLTIQRTQQEDSAVYLCASSLLRATGELFFGEGSRLTVL.

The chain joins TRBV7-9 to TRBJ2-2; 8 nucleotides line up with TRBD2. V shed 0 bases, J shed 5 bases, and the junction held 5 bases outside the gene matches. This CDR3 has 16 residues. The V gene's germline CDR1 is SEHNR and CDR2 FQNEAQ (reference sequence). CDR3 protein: CASSLAGTRGTGELFF. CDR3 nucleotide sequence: TGTGCCAGCAGCTTAGCCGGGACTAGAGGAACCGGGGAGCTGTTTTTT.

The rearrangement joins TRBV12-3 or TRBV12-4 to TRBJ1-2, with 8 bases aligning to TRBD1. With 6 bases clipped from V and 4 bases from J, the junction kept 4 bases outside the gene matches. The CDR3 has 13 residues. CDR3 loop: CASRRTGPYGYTF. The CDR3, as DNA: TGTGCCAGCAGACGGACAGGGCCCTATGGCTACACCTTC.